One sample yielded the 15 T cell receptor beta chains listed below, sequenced in a study of T cell responses to AZD1222 COVID-19 vaccine. Repertoires were generated with immunoSEQ multiplex PCR, while TCRdb's copy carries only in-frame clones and drops some. The table lists more than 95,000 clones, approximately 88% of them singletons. The specimen comprised peripheral blood, sampled on day 0 of AZD1222 vaccination. Receptor source: an adult in good health.

The V and J genes are TRBV28 and TRBJ2-1; 7 positions agree with TRBD1. Per the germline V gene, CDR1 is MDHEN and CDR2 is SYDVKM. The CDR3 runs to 16 residues. Losses at the gene ends were 6 bases for V and 0 bases for J; bases not matched to a gene: 8. The CDR3 sequence: CASRDYAGGSYNEQFF. CDR3 DNA: TGTGCCAGCAGAGACTACGCAGGGGGCTCCTACAATGAGCAGTTCTTC.

The gene calls are TRBV24-1 and TRBJ2-7, with D unclear. Trimming took off 2 bases at V and 9 bases at J, with 7 bases between the two ends. This CDR3 region has 11 residues. The germline CDR1 and CDR2 sequences are KGHDR and SFDVKD. The CDR3 spells CATSDSLSQYF. The CDR3 DNA reads as TGTGCCACCAGTGATTCGCTGTCGCAGTACTTC.

CDR3 nucleotide sequence: TGTGCCAGCAGTTTTGACAGGGGATCCTACGAGCAGTACTTC. It codes for CASSFDRGSYEQYF. The chain links TRBV27 to TRBJ2-7; TRBD1 agrees at 8 bases. The CDR3 has 14 residues. After removal of 3 bases from V and 1 base from J, the junction contained 2 bases not matched to a gene. The germline V gene encodes CDR1 MNHEY and CDR2 SMNVEV (reference sequence).

The rearrangement uses TRBV5-5 and TRBJ2-1; D is unclear. The CDR3 contains 12 residues. Trimming took off 0 bases at V and 8 bases at J, with 6 bases between the two ends. Per germline, CDR1 SGHKS and CDR2 YYEKEE (reference sequence). In DNA form, the CDR3 reads TGTGCCAGCAGCTTGGAACTTTATGAGCAGTTCTTC. This sequence encodes CASSLELYEQFF.

The chain employs TRBV9 and TRBJ1-1; D is undetermined. CDR1 is SGDLS and CDR2 is YYNGEE in the germline V gene. V was shortened by 0 bases and J by 3 bases, with 6 bases between the two germline ends. The CDR3 totals 13 residues. Here the CDR3 DNA reads TGTGCCAGCAGCGTAGTAGGAGACACTGAAGCTTTCTTT. It codes for CASSVVGDTEAFF.

The chain couples TRBV24-1 to TRBJ1-5, with TRBD1 as a possible D gene (5 bases). V lost 3 bases to trimming and J lost 1 base, with 15 bases between them. This CDR3 comprises 17 residues. From germline, CDR1 is KGHDR and CDR2 SFDVKD. The CDR3 region has the DNA TGTGCCACCAGTGATCCGGCAGGGAAAGGAAGCAATCAGCCCCAGCATTTT. Protein product: CATSDPAGKGSNQPQHF.

The CDR3 region is CASSRKSHATEAFF. CDR3 DNA sequence: TGTGCCAGCAGCCGCAAATCCCACGCCACTGAAGCTTTCTTT. The chain recombines TRBV11-2 with TRBJ1-1; D call uncertain. This CDR3 has 14 residues. V shed 5 bases and J shed 4 bases, with 14 bases lying between them. Germline V gives CDR1 SGHAT, CDR2 FQNNGV.

The gene calls are TRBV9 and TRBJ1-3; TRBD1 aligns across 7 bases. V trimming: 2 bases; J trimming: 4 bases; junction bases outside the gene matches: 3. CDR3 length: 14 residues. The V gene's germline CDR1 is SGDLS and CDR2 YYNGEE. CDR3 residues: CASSVTGTGNTIYF. CDR3 bases: TGTGCCAGCAGCGTGACAGGGACAGGAAACACCATATATTTT.

The rearrangement links TRBV28 to TRBJ2-7, with TRBD2 matching over 10 bases. The V gene end was trimmed by 1 base and the J gene end by 2 bases; junction bases not matched to a gene: 14. Per germline, CDR1 MDHEN and CDR2 SYDVKM. The CDR3 covers 19 residues. DNA for the CDR3: TGTGCCAGCAGTTTATCGGTGAGACTAGCGGGCCAGCTACCCTACGAGCAGTACTTC. Protein sequence: CASSLSVRLAGQLPYEQYF.

V is TRBV5-1 and J is TRBJ2-6; D may be TRBD1 or TRBD2 (5 bases each). CDR1 is SGHRS and CDR2 is YFSETQ in the germline V gene. V was clipped by 1 base and J by 0 bases, with 14 bases between them. The CDR3 has 18 residues. The CDR3 here is CASSLFGDLTSGANVLTF. CDR3 nucleotides: TGCGCCAGCAGCTTGTTCGGGGACCTCACCTCTGGGGCCAACGTCCTGACTTTC.

This clone is a singleton in its sample. J is TRBJ2-7 and V is TRBV6-5, with unresolved D. The V and J ends lost 6 bases and 5 bases respectively, with 11 bases between them. There are 12 residues in the CDR3. Germline assignment: CDR1 MNHEY and CDR2 SVGAGI. The CDR3 nucleotides read TGTGCCAGCAGGCGACAAGCCCACGAGCAGTACTTC. It is translated as CASRRQAHEQYF.

The chain combines TRBV6-1 with TRBJ1-5, with TRBD1 as a possible D gene (6 bases). The V end lost 2 bases, the J end lost 6 bases, and 11 bases lay between the germline ends. Germline lookup yields CDR1 MNHNS and CDR2 SASEGT. The CDR3 has 14 residues. The CDR3 DNA follows: TGTGCCAGCAGTGAACAGGGGCCGGGTCAGCCCCAGCATTTT. The encoded protein is CASSEQGPGQPQHF.

A single count supports this clone. DNA for the CDR3: TGTGCCAGCAGCCAAGAGGGACTAGCGGGAGCAAGAGGCAATGAGCAGTTCTTC. Protein sequence: CASSQEGLAGARGNEQFF. V is TRBV3-1 (or the pseudogene TRBV3-2) and J is TRBJ2-1; 14 bases agree with TRBD2. The CDR3 runs to 18 residues. Per germline, CDR1 LGHDT and CDR2 YNNKEL (reference sequence). V was clipped by 0 bases and J by 6 bases; unmatched bases: 7.

J is TRBJ1-5 and V is TRBV19, with 8 nucleotides matching TRBD1. The J segment lost 2 bases and the V segment lost 4 bases, leaving 4 bases of the junction unmatched. The CDR3 spans 15 residues. Germline-derived CDR1 and CDR2 are LNHDA and SQIVND (reference sequence). The DNA of the CDR3 is TGTGCCAGTAGTACAGGACAGGGTGGCAATCAGCCCCAGCATTTT. Protein sequence: CASSTGQGGNQPQHF.

The genes are TRBV27 and TRBJ2-7; 9 nucleotides line up with TRBD2. V dropped 2 bases and J dropped 4; count of bases not matched to a gene: 6. CDR1 MNHEY and CDR2 SMNVEV come from the germline V gene (reference sequence). The CDR3 is 15 residues long. The DNA of the CDR3 is TGTGCCAGCAGTTTAAGCGCGGGAGGGGTTTACGAGCAGTACTTC. The encoded protein is CASSLSAGGVYEQYF.